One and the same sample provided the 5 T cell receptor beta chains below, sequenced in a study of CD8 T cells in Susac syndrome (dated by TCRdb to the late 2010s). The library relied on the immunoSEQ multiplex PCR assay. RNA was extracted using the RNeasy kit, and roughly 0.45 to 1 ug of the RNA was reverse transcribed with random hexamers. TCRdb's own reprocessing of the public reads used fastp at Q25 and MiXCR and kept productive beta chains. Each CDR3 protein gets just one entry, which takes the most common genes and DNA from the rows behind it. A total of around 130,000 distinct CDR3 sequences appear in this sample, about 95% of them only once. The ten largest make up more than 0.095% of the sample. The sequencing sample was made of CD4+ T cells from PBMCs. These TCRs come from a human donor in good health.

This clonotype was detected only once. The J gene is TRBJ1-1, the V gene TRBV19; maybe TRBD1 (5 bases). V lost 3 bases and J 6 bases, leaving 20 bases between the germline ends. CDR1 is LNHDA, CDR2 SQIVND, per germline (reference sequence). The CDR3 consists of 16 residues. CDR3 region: CASSILGGRGRAEAFF. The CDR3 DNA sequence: TGTGCCAGTAGTATCTTGGGCGGGCGGGGCCGCGCTGAAGCTTTCTTT. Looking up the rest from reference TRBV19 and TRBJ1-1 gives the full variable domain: DGGITQSPKYLFRKEGQNVTLSCEQNLNHDAMYWYRQDPGQGLRLIYYSQIVNDFQKGDIAEGYSVSREKKESFPLTVTSAQKNPTAFYLCASSILGGRGRAEAFFGQGTRLTVV.

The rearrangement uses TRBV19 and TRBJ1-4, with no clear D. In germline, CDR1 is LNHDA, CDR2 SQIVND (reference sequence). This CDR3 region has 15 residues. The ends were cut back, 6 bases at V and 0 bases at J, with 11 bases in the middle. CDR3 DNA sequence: TGTGCCAGTAGAACCATGGATGCAACTAATGAAAAACTGTTTTTT. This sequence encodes CASRTMDATNEKLFF.

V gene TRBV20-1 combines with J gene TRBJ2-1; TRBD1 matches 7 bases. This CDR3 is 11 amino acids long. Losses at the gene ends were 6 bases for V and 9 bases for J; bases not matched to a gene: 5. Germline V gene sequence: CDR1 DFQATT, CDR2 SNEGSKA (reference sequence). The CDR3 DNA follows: TGCAGTGCACGGGACAGATTTGAGCAGTTCTTC. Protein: CSARDRFEQFF.

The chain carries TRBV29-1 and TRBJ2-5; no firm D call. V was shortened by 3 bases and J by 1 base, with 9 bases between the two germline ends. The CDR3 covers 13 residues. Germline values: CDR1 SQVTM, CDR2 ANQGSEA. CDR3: CSVDPGPQETQYF. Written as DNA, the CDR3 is TGCAGCGTTGATCCCGGGCCCCAAGAGACCCAGTACTTC.

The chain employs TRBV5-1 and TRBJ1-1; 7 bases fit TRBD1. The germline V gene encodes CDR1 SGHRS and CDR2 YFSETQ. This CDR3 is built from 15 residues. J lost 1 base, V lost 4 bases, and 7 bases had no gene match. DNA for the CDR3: TGCGCCAGCAGCACGACGGGACAGTCGAACACTGAAGCTTTCTTT. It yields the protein CASSTTGQSNTEAFF.